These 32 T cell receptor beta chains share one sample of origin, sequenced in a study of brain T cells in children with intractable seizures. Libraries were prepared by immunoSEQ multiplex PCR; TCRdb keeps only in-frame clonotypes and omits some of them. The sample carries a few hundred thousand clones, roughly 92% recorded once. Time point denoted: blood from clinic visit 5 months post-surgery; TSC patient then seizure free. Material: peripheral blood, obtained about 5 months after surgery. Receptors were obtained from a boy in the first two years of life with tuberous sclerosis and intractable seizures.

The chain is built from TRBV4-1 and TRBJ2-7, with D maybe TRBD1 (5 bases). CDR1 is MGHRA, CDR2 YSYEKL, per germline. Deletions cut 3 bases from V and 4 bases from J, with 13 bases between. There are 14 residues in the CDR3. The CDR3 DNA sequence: TGCGCCAGCAGCCAGACCAGGGAAGGGTACGAGCAGTACTTC. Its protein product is CASSQTREGYEQYF.

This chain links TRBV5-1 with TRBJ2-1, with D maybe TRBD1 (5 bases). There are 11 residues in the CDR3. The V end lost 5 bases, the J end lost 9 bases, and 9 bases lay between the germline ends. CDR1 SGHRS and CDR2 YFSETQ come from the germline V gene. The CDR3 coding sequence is TGCGCCAGCAGAGGGGCCGGTGAGCAGTTCTTC. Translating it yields CASRGAGEQFF.

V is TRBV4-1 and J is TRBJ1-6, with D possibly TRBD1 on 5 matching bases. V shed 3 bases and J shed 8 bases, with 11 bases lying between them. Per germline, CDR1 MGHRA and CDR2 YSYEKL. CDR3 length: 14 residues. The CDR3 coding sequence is TGCGCCAGCAGCCAGGGACGGACGGATTCACCCCTCCACTTT. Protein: CASSQGRTDSPLHF.

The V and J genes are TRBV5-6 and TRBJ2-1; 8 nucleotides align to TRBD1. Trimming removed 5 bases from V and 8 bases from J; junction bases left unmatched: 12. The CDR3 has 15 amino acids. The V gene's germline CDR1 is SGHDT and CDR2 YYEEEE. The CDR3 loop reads CASSTSGTGLYEQFF. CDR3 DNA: TGTGCCAGCAGTACCTCCGGGACAGGTCTATATGAGCAGTTCTTC.

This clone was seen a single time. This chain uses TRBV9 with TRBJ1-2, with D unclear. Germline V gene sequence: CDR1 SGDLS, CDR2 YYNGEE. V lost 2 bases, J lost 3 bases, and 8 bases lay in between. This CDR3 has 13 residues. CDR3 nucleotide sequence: TGTGCCAGCAGCGTTAATACAGACTATGGCTACACCTTC. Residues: CASSVNTDYGYTF.

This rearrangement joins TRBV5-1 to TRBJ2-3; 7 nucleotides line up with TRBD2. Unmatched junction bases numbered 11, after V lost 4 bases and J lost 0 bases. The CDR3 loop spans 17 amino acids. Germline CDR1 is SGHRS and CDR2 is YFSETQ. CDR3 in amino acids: CASSTDVAGASTDTQYF. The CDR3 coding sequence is TGCGCCAGCAGCACGGACGTCGCGGGAGCTAGCACAGATACGCAGTATTTT.

CDR3 DNA: TGTGCCAGCAGTCGAGAAAAGCGGGGGGTGTCCTACAATGAGCAGTTCTTC. This encodes CASSREKRGVSYNEQFF. V is TRBV6-6 and J is TRBJ2-1; 9 nucleotides line up with TRBD2. Per germline, CDR1 MNHNY and CDR2 SVGAGI (reference sequence). CDR3 length equals 17 residues. Trimming took 5 bases from V and 1 from J; bases not matched to a gene: 9.

The CDR3 spells CASRGASTDTQYF. CDR3 sequence (DNA): TGTGCCAGTAGGGGGGCTAGCACAGATACGCAGTATTTT. The V gene is TRBV19, the J gene TRBJ2-3; the D gene is possibly TRBD1 (6 bases). Trimming shortened V by 6 bases and J by 0 bases, and 7 bases separated the two germline ends. Germline V gene data show CDR1 as LNHDA and CDR2 as SQIVND (reference sequence). The CDR3 loop spans 13 amino acids. Full variable domain (remainder filled in from reference TRBV19 and TRBJ2-3): DGGITQSPKYLFRKEGQNVTLSCEQNLNHDAMYWYRQDPGQGLRLIYYSQIVNDFQKGDIAEGYSVSREKKESFPLTVTSAQKNPTAFYLCASRGASTDTQYFGPGTRLTVL.

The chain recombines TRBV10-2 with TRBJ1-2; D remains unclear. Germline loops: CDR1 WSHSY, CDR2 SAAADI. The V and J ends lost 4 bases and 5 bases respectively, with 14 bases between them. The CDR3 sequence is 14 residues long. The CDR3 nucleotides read TGCGCCAGCAGTGGGGCACCCCGAGTGTATGGCTACACCTTC. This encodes CASSGAPRVYGYTF.

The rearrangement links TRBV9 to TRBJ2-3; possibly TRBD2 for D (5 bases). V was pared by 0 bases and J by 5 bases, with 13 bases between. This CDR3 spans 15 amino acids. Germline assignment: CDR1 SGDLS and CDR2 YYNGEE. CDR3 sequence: CASSVGGSSKDTQYF. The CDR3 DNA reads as TGTGCCAGCAGCGTAGGAGGGAGTTCGAAAGATACGCAGTATTTT.

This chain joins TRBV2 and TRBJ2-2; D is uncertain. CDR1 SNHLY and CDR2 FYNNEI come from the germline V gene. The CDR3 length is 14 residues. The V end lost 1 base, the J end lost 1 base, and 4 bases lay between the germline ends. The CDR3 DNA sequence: TGTGCCAGCAGTGAAGACAGGAACACCGGGGAGCTGTTTTTT. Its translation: CASSEDRNTGELFF.

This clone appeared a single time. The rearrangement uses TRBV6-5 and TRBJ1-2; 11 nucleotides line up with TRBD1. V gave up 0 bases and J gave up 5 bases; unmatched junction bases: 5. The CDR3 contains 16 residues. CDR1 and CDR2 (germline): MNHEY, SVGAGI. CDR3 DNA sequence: TGTGCCAGCAGTTACTCTGGGACAGGGGGACCTTATGGCTACACCTTC. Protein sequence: CASSYSGTGGPYGYTF.

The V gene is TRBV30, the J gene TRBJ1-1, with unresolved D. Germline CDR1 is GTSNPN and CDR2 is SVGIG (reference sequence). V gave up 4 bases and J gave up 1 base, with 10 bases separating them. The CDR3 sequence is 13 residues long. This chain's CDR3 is CAWTAQENTEAFF. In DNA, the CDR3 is TGTGCCTGGACCGCTCAGGAGAACACTGAAGCTTTCTTT. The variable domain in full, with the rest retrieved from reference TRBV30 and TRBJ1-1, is SQTIHQWPATLVQPVGSPLSLECTVEGTSNPNLYWYRQAAGRGLQLLFYSVGIGQISSEVPQNLSASRPQDRQFILSSKKLLLSDSGFYLCAWTAQENTEAFFGQGTRLTVV.

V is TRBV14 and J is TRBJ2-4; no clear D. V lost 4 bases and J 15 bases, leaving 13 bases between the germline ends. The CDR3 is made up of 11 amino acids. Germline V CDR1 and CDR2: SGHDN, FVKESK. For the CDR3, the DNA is TGTGCCAGCAGCCCGTCGACCCGGCGGTACTTC. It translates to CASSPSTRRYF. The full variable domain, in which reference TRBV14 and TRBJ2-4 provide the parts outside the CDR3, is EAGVTQFPSHSVIEKGQTVTLRCDPISGHDNLYWYRRVMGKEIKFLLHFVKESKQDESGMPNNRFLAERTGGTYSTLKVQPAELEDSGVYFCASSPSTRRYFGAGTRLSVL.

CDR3 region: CAWGLGGGYNEQFF. Written as DNA, the CDR3 is TGTGCCTGGGGCCTAGGGGGGGGCTACAATGAGCAGTTCTTC. V gene TRBV30 combines with J gene TRBJ2-1; tentatively, D is TRBD2 (7 bases). Germline V lookup: CDR1 GTSNPN, CDR2 SVGIG (reference sequence). V shed 5 bases and J shed 3 bases, with 14 bases lying between them. This CDR3 has 14 amino acids.

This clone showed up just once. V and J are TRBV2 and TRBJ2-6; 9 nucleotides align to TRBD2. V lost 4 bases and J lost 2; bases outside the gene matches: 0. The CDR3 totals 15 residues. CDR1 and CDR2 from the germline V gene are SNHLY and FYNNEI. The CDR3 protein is CASSVAGAGANVLTF. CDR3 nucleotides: TGTGCCAGCAGTGTAGCGGGGGCTGGGGCCAACGTCCTGACTTTC. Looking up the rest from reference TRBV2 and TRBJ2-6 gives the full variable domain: EPEVTQTPSHQVTQMGQEVILRCVPISNHLYFYWYRQILGQKVEFLVSFYNNEISEKSEIFDDQFSVERPDGSNFTLKIRSTKLEDSAMYFCASSVAGAGANVLTFGAGSRLTVL.

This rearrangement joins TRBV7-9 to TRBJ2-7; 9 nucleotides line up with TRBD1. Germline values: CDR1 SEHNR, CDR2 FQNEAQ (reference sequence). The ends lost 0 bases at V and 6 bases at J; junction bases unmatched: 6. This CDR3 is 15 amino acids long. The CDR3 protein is CASSLAGQGSSEQYF. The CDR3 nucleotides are TGTGCCAGCAGCTTAGCGGGACAGGGATCGAGCGAGCAGTACTTC.

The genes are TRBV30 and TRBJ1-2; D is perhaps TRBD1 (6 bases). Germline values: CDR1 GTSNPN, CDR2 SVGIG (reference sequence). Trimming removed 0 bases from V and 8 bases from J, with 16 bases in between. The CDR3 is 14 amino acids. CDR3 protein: CAWSVARGLYGYTF. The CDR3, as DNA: TGTGCCTGGAGTGTCGCCAGGGGATTATACGGCTACACCTTC. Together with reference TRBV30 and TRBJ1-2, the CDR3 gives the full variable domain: SQTIHQWPATLVQPVGSPLSLECTVEGTSNPNLYWYRQAAGRGLQLLFYSVGIGQISSEVPQNLSASRPQDRQFILSSKKLLLSDSGFYLCAWSVARGLYGYTFGSGTRLTVV.

The CDR3 loop is CASREQGLAGITGELFF. CDR3 nucleotides: TGCGCCAGCAGAGAACAGGGACTAGCGGGAATTACCGGGGAGCTGTTTTTT. This chain joins TRBV5-1 and TRBJ2-2, with 13 bases aligning to TRBD2. This CDR3 comprises 17 residues. The V segment lost 5 bases and the J segment 5 bases; nucleotides outside the gene matches: 9. Looked up from germline, CDR1 is SGHRS and CDR2 is YFSETQ.

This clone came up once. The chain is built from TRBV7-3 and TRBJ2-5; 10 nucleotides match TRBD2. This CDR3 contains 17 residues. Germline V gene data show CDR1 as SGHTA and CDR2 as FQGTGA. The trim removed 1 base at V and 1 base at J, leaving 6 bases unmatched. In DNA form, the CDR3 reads TGTGCCAGCAGCTTAAATCCCGCTAGCGGGGGCCAAGAGACCCAGTACTTC. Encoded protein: CASSLNPASGGQETQYF. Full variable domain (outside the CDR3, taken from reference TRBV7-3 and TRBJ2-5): GAGVSQTPSNKVTEKGKYVELRCDPISGHTALYWYRQSLGQGPEFLIYFQGTGAADDSGLPNDRFFAVRPEGSVSTLKIQRTERGDSAVYLCASSLNPASGGQETQYFGPGTRLLVL.

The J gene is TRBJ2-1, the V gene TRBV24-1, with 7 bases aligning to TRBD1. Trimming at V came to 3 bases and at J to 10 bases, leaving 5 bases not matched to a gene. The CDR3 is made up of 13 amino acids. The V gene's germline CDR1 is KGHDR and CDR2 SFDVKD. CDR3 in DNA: TGTGCCACCAGTGATACAGGGGCCCGGGAGCAGTTCTTC. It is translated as CATSDTGAREQFF.

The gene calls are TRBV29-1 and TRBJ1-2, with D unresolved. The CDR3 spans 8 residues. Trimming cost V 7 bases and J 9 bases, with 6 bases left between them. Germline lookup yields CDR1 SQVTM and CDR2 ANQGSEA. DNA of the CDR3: TGCAGCGGGGATCGCTACACCTTC. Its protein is CSGDRYTF.

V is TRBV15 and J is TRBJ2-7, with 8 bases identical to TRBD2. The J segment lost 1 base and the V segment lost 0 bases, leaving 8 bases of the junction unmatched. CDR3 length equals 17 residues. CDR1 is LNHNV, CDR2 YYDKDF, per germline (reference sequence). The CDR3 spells CATSRDKGLAGSYEQYF. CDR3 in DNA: TGTGCCACCAGCAGAGATAAGGGGCTAGCGGGTTCCTACGAGCAGTACTTC. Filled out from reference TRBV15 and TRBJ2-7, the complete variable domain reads DAMVIQNPRYQVTQFGKPVTLSCSQTLNHNVMYWYQQKSSQAPKLLFHYYDKDFNNEADTPDNFQSRRPNTSFCFLDIRSPGLGDTAMYLCATSRDKGLAGSYEQYFGPGTRLTVT.

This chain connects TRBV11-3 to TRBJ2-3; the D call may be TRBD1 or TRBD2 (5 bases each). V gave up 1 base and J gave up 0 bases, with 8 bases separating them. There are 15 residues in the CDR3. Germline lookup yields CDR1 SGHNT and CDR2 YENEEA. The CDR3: CASSLVGGSTDTQYF. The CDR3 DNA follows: TGTGCCAGCAGCTTAGTTGGGGGAAGCACAGATACGCAGTATTTT.

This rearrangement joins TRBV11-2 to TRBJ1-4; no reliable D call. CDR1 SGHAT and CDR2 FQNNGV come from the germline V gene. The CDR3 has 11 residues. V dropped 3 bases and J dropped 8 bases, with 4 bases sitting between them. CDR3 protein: CASSLKEKLFF. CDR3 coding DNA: TGTGCCAGCAGCTTGAAGGAAAAACTGTTTTTT.

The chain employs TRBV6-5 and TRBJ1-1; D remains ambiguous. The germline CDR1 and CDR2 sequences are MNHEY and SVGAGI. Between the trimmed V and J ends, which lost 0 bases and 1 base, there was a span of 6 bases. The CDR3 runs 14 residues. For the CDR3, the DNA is TGTGCCAGCAGTTACTCCAGGTGGAACACTGAAGCTTTCTTT. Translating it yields CASSYSRWNTEAFF.

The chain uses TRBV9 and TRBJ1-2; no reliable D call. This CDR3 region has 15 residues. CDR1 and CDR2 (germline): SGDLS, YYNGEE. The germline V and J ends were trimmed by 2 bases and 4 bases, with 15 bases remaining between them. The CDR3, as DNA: TGTGCCAGCAGCGTCGAGGCGGGAGACTCCTATGGCTACACCTTC. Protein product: CASSVEAGDSYGYTF.

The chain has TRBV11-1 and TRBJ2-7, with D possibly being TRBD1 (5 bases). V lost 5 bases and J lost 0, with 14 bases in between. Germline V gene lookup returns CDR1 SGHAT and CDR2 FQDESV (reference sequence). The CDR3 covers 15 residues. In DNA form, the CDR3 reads TGTGCCAGCAGCCAGGACACTGTTAGCTCCTACGAGCAGTACTTC. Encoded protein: CASSQDTVSSYEQYF.

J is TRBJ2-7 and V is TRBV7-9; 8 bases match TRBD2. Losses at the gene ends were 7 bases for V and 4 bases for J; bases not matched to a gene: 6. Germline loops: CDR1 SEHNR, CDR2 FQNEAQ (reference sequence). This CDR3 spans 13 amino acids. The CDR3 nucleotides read TGTGCCAGCACCCCCGGGGGGGAGTACGAGCAGTACTTC. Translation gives CASTPGGEYEQYF.

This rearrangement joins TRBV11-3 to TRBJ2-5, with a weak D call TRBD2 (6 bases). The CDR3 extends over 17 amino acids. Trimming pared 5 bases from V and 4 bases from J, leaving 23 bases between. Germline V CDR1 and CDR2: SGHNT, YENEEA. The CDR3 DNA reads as TGTGCCAGCAGCCGCCACACTAACTTAGCGGTTCGAGAGACCCAGTACTTC. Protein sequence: CASSRHTNLAVRETQYF.

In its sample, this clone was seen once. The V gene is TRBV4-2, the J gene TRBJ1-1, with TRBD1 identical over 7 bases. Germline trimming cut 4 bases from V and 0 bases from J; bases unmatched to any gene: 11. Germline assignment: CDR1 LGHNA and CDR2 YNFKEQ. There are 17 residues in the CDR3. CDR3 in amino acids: CASSRRTTGQVNTEAFF. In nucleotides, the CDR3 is TGTGCCAGCAGCCGAAGGACGACAGGGCAGGTGAACACTGAAGCTTTCTTT.

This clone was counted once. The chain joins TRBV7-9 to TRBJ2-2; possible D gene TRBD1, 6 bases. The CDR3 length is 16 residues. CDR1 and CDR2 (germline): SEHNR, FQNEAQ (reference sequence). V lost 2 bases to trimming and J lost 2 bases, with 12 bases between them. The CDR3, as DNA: TGTGCCAGCAGCTTATCCTGGGGACAAAACACCGGGGAGCTGTTTTTT. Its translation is CASSLSWGQNTGELFF.